A single sample is the source of the 16 T cell receptor beta chains below, sequenced in a study of cytomegalovirus exposure and HLA in healthy donors (dated by TCRdb to 2016 to 2017). Library construction relied on the immunoSEQ multiplex PCR assay. The multiplex PCR relied on a mix of 60 forward primers for TCR Vbeta segments and 13 reverse primers for TCR Jbeta segments. TCRdb's version of the immuneACCESS table is confined to in-frame rearrangements and falls short of the full clone set. An unresolved V gene accounts for under half of the shortfall where checked; the remainder is of unknown origin. Within this sample are around 89,000 clones, with approximately 84% of them counted one time only. Roughly 1.2% of the sample goes to the ten largest clones. The sequenced sample was PBMCs. The receptors come from a girl under 10 years old in good health and CMV-seropositive.

This chain connects TRBV12-5 to TRBJ2-3; 8 nucleotides match TRBD1. Per germline, CDR1 LGHNT and CDR2 FRNRAP. CDR3 length: 16 residues. With V trimmed by 0 bases and J by 3 bases, 5 bases remained unmatched. The CDR3 region is CASGLVQQGGTDTQYF. The CDR3 DNA sequence: TGTGCTAGTGGTTTGGTCCAACAGGGGGGAACAGATACGCAGTATTTT.

The CDR3 sequence: CAAAVSGANVLTF. CDR3 sequence (DNA): TGTGCCGCGGCGGTCTCTGGGGCCAACGTCCTGACTTTC. The chain joins TRBV15 to TRBJ2-6, with D hard to call. The CDR3 covers 13 residues. The germline V and J ends were trimmed by 11 bases and 0 bases, with 8 bases remaining between them. Germline V CDR1 and CDR2: LNHNV, YYDKDF (reference sequence).

The gene calls are TRBV6-5 and TRBJ1-5; no reliable D call. Per the germline V gene, CDR1 is MNHEY and CDR2 is SVGAGI. The CDR3 has 14 amino acids. V was shortened by 4 bases and J by 0 bases, with 7 bases between the two germline ends. The CDR3 here is CASSSSVSNQPQHF. The CDR3, as DNA: TGTGCCAGCAGTTCGAGCGTTAGCAATCAGCCCCAGCATTTT.

The genes are TRBV7-9 and TRBJ2-3; 11 positions match TRBD2. V gave up 5 bases and J gave up 4 bases; unmatched junction bases: 8. Germline CDR1 reads SEHNR; CDR2 reads FQNEAQ (reference sequence). This CDR3 contains 16 residues. CDR3 loop: CASSMTTSGTADTQYF. The CDR3 DNA is TGTGCCAGCAGCATGACGACTAGCGGGACCGCAGATACGCAGTATTTT.

This chain connects TRBV4-2 to TRBJ1-1; D ambiguous. Trimming shortened V by 0 bases and J by 0 bases, and 11 bases separated the two germline ends. The CDR3 runs 16 residues. Germline V gene data show CDR1 as LGHNA and CDR2 as YNFKEQ. CDR3 nucleotides: TGTGCCAGCAGCCAAGATAGGCGGAATTTGAACACTGAAGCTTTCTTT. It codes for CASSQDRRNLNTEAFF.

A few counts support this clone. The rearrangement uses TRBV6-4 and TRBJ2-3; 7 bases fit TRBD2. Germline V CDR1 and CDR2: MRHNA, SNTAGT. The CDR3 consists of 14 residues. J lost 1 base, V lost 6 bases, and 4 bases had no gene match. The CDR3 reads CASSLSGGTDTQYF. The CDR3 nucleotides read TGTGCCAGCAGCCTAAGCGGGGGCACAGATACGCAGTATTTT.

CDR3: CASSSGWETQYF. As DNA, the CDR3 is TGTGCCAGCAGTTCAGGGTGGGAGACCCAGTACTTC. The chain is built from TRBV28 and TRBJ2-5; maybe TRBD1 (5 bases). Trimming shortened V by 4 bases and J by 5 bases, and 8 bases separated the two germline ends. Per germline, CDR1 MDHEN and CDR2 SYDVKM. The length of the CDR3 is 12 residues.

The chain has TRBV28 and TRBJ1-1; TRBD1 is a possible D gene (6 bases). CDR3 length equals 13 residues. The V and J ends lost 7 bases and 5 bases respectively, with 14 bases between them. CDR1 is MDHEN, CDR2 SYDVKM, per germline. Here the CDR3 reads CASNRDWWTEAFF. As DNA, the CDR3 is TGTGCCAGCAACAGGGATTGGTGGACTGAAGCTTTCTTT.

This clone was detected only once. This chain uses TRBV9 with TRBJ1-1, with a weak D call TRBD1 (5 bases). The CDR3 extends over 14 amino acids. V lost 0 bases and J 8 bases, leaving 14 bases between the germline ends. CDR1 and CDR2 from the germline V gene are SGDLS and YYNGEE. CDR3 sequence reads: CASSVVHGGEEAFF. The CDR3 DNA is TGTGCCAGCAGCGTAGTACATGGGGGGGAAGAAGCTTTCTTT. Filled out from reference TRBV9 and TRBJ1-1, the complete variable domain reads DSGVTQTPKHLITATGQRVTLRCSPRSGDLSVYWYQQSLDQGLQFLIQYYNGEERAKGNILERFSAQQFPDLHSELNLSSLELGDSALYFCASSVVHGGEEAFFGQGTRLTVV.

The J gene is TRBJ2-5, the V gene TRBV15, with 9 nucleotides matching TRBD2. V trimming: 6 bases; J trimming: 7 bases; junction bases outside the gene matches: 9. Germline values: CDR1 LNHNV, CDR2 YYDKDF (reference sequence). This CDR3 spans 14 amino acids. CDR3 amino acids: CATSSTRREGTQYF. CDR3 nucleotide sequence: TGTGCCACCAGTTCGACTCGGCGGGAGGGGACCCAGTACTTC.

V gene TRBV5-1 combines with J gene TRBJ2-1; perhaps TRBD2 as D (5 bases). The CDR3 contains 19 residues. Deletions cut 0 bases from V and 0 bases from J, with 19 bases between. The V gene's germline CDR1 is SGHRS and CDR2 YFSETQ. CDR3 amino acids: CASSLAPSEAETSYNEQFF. The CDR3 DNA reads as TGCGCCAGCAGCTTGGCGCCGTCCGAAGCGGAAACCTCCTACAATGAGCAGTTCTTC.

V usage is TRBV6-1 and J usage is TRBJ1-2; 11 nucleotides match TRBD1. CDR1 is MNHNS and CDR2 is SASEGT in the germline V gene. The J segment lost 3 bases and the V segment lost 4 bases, leaving 7 bases of the junction unmatched. This CDR3 spans 16 amino acids. As DNA, the CDR3 is TGTGCCAGCAGTGGGGGGGACAGGGGGTTTGACTATGGCTACACCTTC. Its protein product is CASSGGDRGFDYGYTF.

This clone occurred once. V usage is TRBV29-1 and J usage is TRBJ2-2; 7 bases fit TRBD1. The CDR3 length is 11 residues. In germline, CDR1 is SQVTM, CDR2 ANQGSEA. V lost 4 bases, J lost 7 bases, and 0 bases stayed unmatched. The CDR3 nucleotides read TGCAGCGTTGCAGGGGGCGGGGAGCTGTTTTTT. It is translated as CSVAGGGELFF.

Here the CDR3 reads CASSLVRGWRTDQPQHF. The CDR3 DNA follows: TGTGCCAGCAGTTTAGTCCGAGGGTGGAGGACGGATCAGCCCCAGCATTTT. V and J are TRBV28 and TRBJ1-5; no clear D. Germline CDR1 is MDHEN and CDR2 is SYDVKM. With 2 bases removed from V and 5 bases from J, the gap between germline ends came to 19 bases. CDR3 length: 17 amino acids.

The chain employs TRBV6-5 and TRBJ2-2, with 10 bases matching TRBD2. This CDR3 is built from 16 residues. The V and J ends lost 4 bases and 1 base, in that order; junction bases with no gene match: 3. The V gene's germline CDR1 is MNHEY and CDR2 SVGAGI. This chain's CDR3 is CASSFVAGGNTGELFF. CDR3 nucleotides: TGTGCCAGCAGTTTCGTAGCGGGAGGGAACACCGGGGAGCTGTTTTTT.

The rearrangement uses TRBV28 and TRBJ2-7, with 7 bases matching TRBD2. Germline lookup yields CDR1 MDHEN and CDR2 SYDVKM. This CDR3 is built from 12 residues. The trim removed 6 bases at V and 6 bases at J, leaving 5 bases unmatched. The CDR3 DNA follows: TGTGCCAGCAGGAACCCGGGAGGCGAGCAGTACTTC. Encoded protein: CASRNPGGEQYF. Full variable domain (remainder filled in from reference TRBV28 and TRBJ2-7): DVKVTQSSRYLVKRTGEKVFLECVQDMDHENMFWYRQDPGLGLRLIYFSYDVKMKEKGDIPEGYSVSREKKERFSLILESASTNQTSMYLCASRNPGGEQYFGPGTRLTVT.